These T cell receptor beta chains were read from a single sample in a study of T cells after yellow fever vaccination. A single record per CDR3 protein comes from TCRdb applying MiXCR to the 5' RACE reads. This sample has about 160,000 distinct CDR3 sequences, with 6% to 7.5% found just once. Sequencing used CD4+ T cells sorted from PBMCs, obtained more than 4 days after the first yellow fever vaccination. Every receptor here comes from a man between 18 and 35 years old who received the YFV17D yellow fever vaccine. Each CDR3 is given with its conserved first and last residue. The D gene is left open where the match is weak. Expanded clones are given a class, and other clones once, few, many or no size at all.

TGTGCCTTCAGTAAGGCCGGAACAGATACCTTAGTCACCGGGGAGCTGTTTTTT	CAFSKAGTDTLVTGELFF	-	-	TRBJ2-2	TRBV3-1
TGCGCCAGCAGCCAAGCCCCAGGCCCAGATACGCAGTATTTT	CASSQAPGPDTQYF	many	-	TRBJ2-3	TRBV4-3
TGTGCCAGCACCGAAGGTGGGAGGGGCAGGGAGACCCAGTACTTC	CASTEGGRGRETQYF	-	TRBD2	TRBJ2-5	TRBV28
TGTGCCACTACAGGAAACCAAGAGACCCAGTACTTC	CATTGNQETQYF	-	-	TRBJ2-5	TRBV10-3
TGTGCCATCAAGCGCCAATCGGGCGGTGACCAGTACTTC	CAIKRQSGGDQYF	many	-	TRBJ2-5	TRBV10-3
TGTGCCAGCAGCTTAGTAGTTCTGACTAGCGGGGCCCATGAGCAGTTCTTC	CASSLVVLTSGAHEQFF	many	TRBD2	TRBJ2-1	TRBV7-2
TGTGCCAGCAGTCCGGTGGGCTCCATCATGGATACGCAGTATTTT	CASSPVGSIMDTQYF	few	-	TRBJ2-3	TRBV12-3/TRBV12-4
TGCGCCAGCAAAGACACAGGGACGAACACTGAAGCTTTCTTT	CASKDTGTNTEAFF	-	-	TRBJ1-1	TRBV5-1
TGTGCCAGCAGTGAATTGACAGGAGACAATGAGCAGTTCTTC	CASSELTGDNEQFF	many	-	TRBJ2-1	TRBV25-1
TGTGCCAGCAGTCCCTACAGGGTGGGTAATGAAAAACTGTTTTTT	CASSPYRVGNEKLFF	many	-	TRBJ1-4	TRBV12-3/TRBV12-4
TGTGCCAGCAGCTTAGGGAGTACCGGGGAGCTGTTTTTT	CASSLGSTGELFF	many	-	TRBJ2-2	TRBV7-3
TGTGCCAGCAGCCAAGATTTTTCAGTTGGGGGCGTAGGTGGCTACACCTTC	CASSQDFSVGGVGGYTF	many	-	TRBJ1-2	TRBV4-2
TGCGCCAGCAGCTCAGAGGGAAGAGATTCACCCCTCCACTTT	CASSSEGRDSPLHF	-	-	TRBJ1-6	TRBV5-1
TGTGCCAGCAGCTTGACAGGGGCCCCTAACTATGGCTACACCTTC	CASSLTGAPNYGYTF	many	TRBD1	TRBJ1-2	TRBV7-2
TGTGCCAGCAGTTACGACTGGGGGGTATACGAGCAGTACTTC	CASSYDWGVYEQYF	many	-	TRBJ2-7	TRBV6-5
TGTGCCAGCAGCTTGAACGGGGCAGATACGCAGTATTTT	CASSLNGADTQYF	few	-	TRBJ2-3	TRBV5-6
TGTGCCAGCAGTTTAGCGGGGGCGATGACCGGGGAGCTGTTTTTT	CASSLAGAMTGELFF	few	TRBD2	TRBJ2-2	TRBV7-3
TGTGCCGGTGGGCAGGACTCGAACACCGGGGAGCTGTTTTTT	CAGGQDSNTGELFF	many	-	TRBJ2-2	TRBV6-5
TGTGCCATCAGTGGATCAGGGGGGCAAGAGACCCAGTACTTC	CAISGSGGQETQYF	many	-	TRBJ2-5	TRBV10-3
TGTGCCAGCAGCTTAAGAACCGGGGAGCTGTTTTTT	CASSLRTGELFF	many	-	TRBJ2-2	TRBV7-3
TGTGCCAGCAGCTTAGGAGAGATCAGGAGGGAGACCCAGTACTTC	CASSLGEIRRETQYF	many	-	TRBJ2-5	TRBV7-9
TGTGCCAGCAGCTCCGATGCCCGTCCCTACGAGCAGTACTTC	CASSSDARPYEQYF	many	-	TRBJ2-7	TRBV7-3
TGCGCCAGCAGCCCGGGGACTAGCGGTCCCGGGGAGCTGTTTTTT	CASSPGTSGPGELFF	few	TRBD2	TRBJ2-2	TRBV5-1
TGTGCCAGCGGACGGCCTTACAATGAGCAGTTCTTC	CASGRPYNEQFF	few	-	TRBJ2-1	TRBV3-1
TGTGCCAGCAGACCTGCCGGGACAGTCAACCTGGGCGCTGAAGCTTTCTTT	CASRPAGTVNLGAEAFF	-	TRBD1	TRBJ1-1	TRBV5-6